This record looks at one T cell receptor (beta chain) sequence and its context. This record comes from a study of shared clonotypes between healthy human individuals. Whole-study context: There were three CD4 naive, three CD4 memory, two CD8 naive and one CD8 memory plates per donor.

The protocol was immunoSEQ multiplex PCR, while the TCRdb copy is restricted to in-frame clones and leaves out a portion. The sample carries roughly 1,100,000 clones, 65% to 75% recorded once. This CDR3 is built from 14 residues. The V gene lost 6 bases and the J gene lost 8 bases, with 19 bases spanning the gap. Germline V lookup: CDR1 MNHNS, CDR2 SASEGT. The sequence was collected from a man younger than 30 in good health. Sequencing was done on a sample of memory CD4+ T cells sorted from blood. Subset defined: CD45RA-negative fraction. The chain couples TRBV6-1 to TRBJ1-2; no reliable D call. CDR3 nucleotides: TGTGCCAGCAGCCCTCGGGAGGGTACCCGCGGCTACACCTTC. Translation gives CASSPREGTRGYTF.